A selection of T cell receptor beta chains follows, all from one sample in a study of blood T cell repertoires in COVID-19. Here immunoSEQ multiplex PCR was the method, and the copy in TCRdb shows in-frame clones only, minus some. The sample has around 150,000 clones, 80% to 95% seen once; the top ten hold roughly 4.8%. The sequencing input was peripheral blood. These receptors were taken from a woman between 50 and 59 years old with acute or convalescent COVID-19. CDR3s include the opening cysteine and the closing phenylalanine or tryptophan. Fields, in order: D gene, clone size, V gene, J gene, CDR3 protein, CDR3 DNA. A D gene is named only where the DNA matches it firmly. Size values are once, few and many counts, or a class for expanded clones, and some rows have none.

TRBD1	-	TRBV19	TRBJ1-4	CASSIDRGLDEKLFF	TGTGCCAGTAGTATCGACAGGGGGCTTGATGAAAAACTGTTTTTT
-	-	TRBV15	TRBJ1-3	CATRRIGESAGNTIYF	TGTGCCACCCGGCGGATCGGGGAGTCGGCTGGAAACACCATATATTTT
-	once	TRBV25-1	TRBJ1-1	CASSDTFGQPNTEAFF	TGTGCCAGCAGTGATACCTTCGGACAGCCGAACACTGAAGCTTTCTTT
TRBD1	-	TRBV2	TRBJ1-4	CASSEGGQINEKLFF	TGTGCCAGCAGTGAGGGGGGACAGATTAATGAAAAACTGTTTTTT
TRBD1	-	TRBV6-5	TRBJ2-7	CASSYSRQGSYEQYF	TGTGCCAGCAGTTACAGCCGACAGGGCTCCTACGAGCAGTACTTC
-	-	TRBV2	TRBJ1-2	CASRESGSWDGYTF	TGTGCCAGCAGAGAATCCGGGTCCTGGGATGGCTACACCTTC
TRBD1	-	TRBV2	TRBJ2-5	CASRRQGVETQYF	TGTGCCAGCAGGAGACAGGGTGTTGAGACCCAGTACTTC
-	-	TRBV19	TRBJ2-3	CASSTKFRETEYTDTQYF	TGTGCCAGTAGTACCAAATTCCGGGAGACAGAATACACAGATACGCAGTATTTT
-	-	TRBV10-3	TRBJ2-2	CAIRQGTGELFF	TGTGCCATCAGACAGGGCACCGGGGAGCTGTTTTTT
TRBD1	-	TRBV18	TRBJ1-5	CASSPGWSGQLNQPQHF	TGTGCCAGCTCACCCGGCTGGTCGGGACAGCTTAATCAGCCCCAGCATTTT
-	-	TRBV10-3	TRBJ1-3	CAISDGLSSGNTIYF	TGTGCCATCAGTGATGGACTGTCCTCTGGAAACACCATATATTTT
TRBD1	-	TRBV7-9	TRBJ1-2	CASGETGENTF	TGTGCATCCGGAGAGACAGGGGAAAACACCTTC
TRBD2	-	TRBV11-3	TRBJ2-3	CASSRTSLLGGGTDTQYF	TGTGCCAGCAGCCGCACCTCCCTTTTGGGAGGGGGCACAGATACGCAGTATTTT
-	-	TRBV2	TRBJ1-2	CASSEGLGHKNYGYTF	TGTGCCAGCAGTGAGGGTTTGGGACACAAAAACTATGGCTACACCTTC
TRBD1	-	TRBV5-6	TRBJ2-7	CASSPQGLPGQYF	TGTGCCAGCAGCCCACAGGGGCTGCCGGGGCAGTACTTC
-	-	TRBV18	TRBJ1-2	CASSPPYIPYGYTF	TGTGCCAGCTCACCACCATACATTCCTTATGGCTACACCTTC
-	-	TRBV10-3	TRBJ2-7	CAIKSGISSYEQYF	TGTGCCATCAAGTCCGGGATTAGCTCCTACGAGCAGTACTTC